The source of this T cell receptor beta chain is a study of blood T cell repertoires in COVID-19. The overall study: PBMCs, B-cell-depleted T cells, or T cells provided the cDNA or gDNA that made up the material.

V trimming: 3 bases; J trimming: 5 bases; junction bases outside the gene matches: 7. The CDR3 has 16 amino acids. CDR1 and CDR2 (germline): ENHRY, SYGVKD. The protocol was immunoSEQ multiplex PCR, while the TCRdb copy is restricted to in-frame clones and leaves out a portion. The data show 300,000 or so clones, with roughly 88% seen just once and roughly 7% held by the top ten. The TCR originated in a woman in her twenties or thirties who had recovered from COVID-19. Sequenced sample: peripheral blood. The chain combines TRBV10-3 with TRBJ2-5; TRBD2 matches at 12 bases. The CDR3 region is CAISDGTSGWGETQYF. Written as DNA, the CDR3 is TGTGCCATCAGTGATGGGACTAGCGGGTGGGGGGAGACCCAGTACTTC.